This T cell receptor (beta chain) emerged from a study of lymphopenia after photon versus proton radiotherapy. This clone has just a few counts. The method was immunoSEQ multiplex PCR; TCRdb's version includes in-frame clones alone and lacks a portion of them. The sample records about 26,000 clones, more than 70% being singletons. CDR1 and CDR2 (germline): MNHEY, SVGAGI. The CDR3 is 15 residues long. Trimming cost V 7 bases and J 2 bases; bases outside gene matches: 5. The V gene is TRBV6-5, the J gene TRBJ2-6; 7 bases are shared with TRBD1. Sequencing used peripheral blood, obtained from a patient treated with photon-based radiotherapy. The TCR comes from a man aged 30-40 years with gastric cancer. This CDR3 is CASTQTGTGANVLTF. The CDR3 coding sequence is TGTGCCAGCACCCAGACAGGGACTGGGGCCAACGTCCTGACTTTC.